The 21 T cell receptor beta chains in this list originate from one sample, sequenced in a study of PD-L1 blockade in urothelial cancer. TCRdb's copy holds only in-frame clones and misses some; the assay was immunoSEQ multiplex PCR. The table lists fewer than 95,000 clones, roughly 89% of them singletons. The time point: pretreatment peripheral blood. The sample here was PBMCs, taken around atezolizumab (anti-PD-L1) treatment. The receptors originated from a man aged 55-75 years with urothelial cancer.

The V and J genes are TRBV28 and TRBJ1-2; a weak D match, TRBD1 (5 bases). The V and J ends lost 2 bases and 5 bases respectively, with 15 bases between them. Germline-derived CDR1 and CDR2 are MDHEN and SYDVKM. The CDR3 has 15 amino acids. CDR3 residues: CASSLGGGFGYGYTF. CDR3 DNA: TGTGCCAGCAGTTTAGGGGGGGGGTTCGGGTATGGCTACACCTTC.

The chain employs TRBV9 and TRBJ2-2, with D perhaps matching TRBD2 (7 bases). The germline V gene encodes CDR1 SGDLS and CDR2 YYNGEE. The V and J ends lost 6 bases and 2 bases respectively, with 20 bases between them. The CDR3 consists of 17 residues. The DNA for the CDR3 is TGTGCCAGCAATCCTGGAGGGGGGGGCCCAAACACCGGGGAGCTGTTTTTT. The encoded protein is CASNPGGGGPNTGELFF.

The chain links TRBV5-1 to TRBJ1-5; D is uncertain. V was pared by 2 bases and J by 6 bases, with 3 bases between. The CDR3 is made up of 11 amino acids. The V gene's germline CDR1 is SGHRS and CDR2 YFSETQ. The CDR3: CASSFGQPQHF. In nucleotides, the CDR3 is TGCGCCAGCAGCTTCGGTCAGCCCCAGCATTTT.

The J gene is TRBJ2-2, the V gene TRBV9, with TRBD2 matching over 7 bases. The CDR3 is 14 amino acids. Germline V gene sequence: CDR1 SGDLS, CDR2 YYNGEE. J was trimmed by 3 bases and V by 7 bases; bases with no gene match: 6. The CDR3 here is CASSFRGDTGELFF. The CDR3 DNA reads as TGTGCCAGCTCCTTTCGGGGGGACACCGGGGAGCTGTTTTTT.

CDR3 sequence: CASSQAPSLYSTDTQYF. The CDR3 nucleotides are TGCGCCAGCAGCCAAGCCCCTAGCCTCTATAGCACAGATACGCAGTATTTT. The chain couples TRBV4-1 to TRBJ2-3, with a tentative D call TRBD2 (5 bases). Germline V gives CDR1 MGHRA, CDR2 YSYEKL. V lost 1 base and J lost 0, with 14 bases in between. The CDR3 loop spans 17 amino acids.

The chain recombines TRBV9 with TRBJ2-7, with 8 bases identical to TRBD1. With V trimmed by 0 bases and J by 2 bases, 4 bases remained unmatched. The germline gives CDR1 SGDLS, CDR2 YYNGEE. CDR3 length: 15 residues. CDR3 residues: CASSVAPGGPYEQYF. CDR3 in DNA: TGTGCCAGCAGCGTAGCTCCAGGGGGCCCCTACGAGCAGTACTTC.

This clone was seen only once. This chain connects TRBV15 to TRBJ2-2; D is possibly TRBD2 (5 bases). Between the trimmed V and J ends, which lost 0 bases and 5 bases, there was a span of 10 bases. The germline gives CDR1 LNHNV, CDR2 YYDKDF (reference sequence). The CDR3 has 15 residues. CDR3 sequence: CATSRDWSGTGELFF. CDR3 nucleotide sequence: TGTGCCACCAGCAGAGATTGGAGCGGAACCGGGGAGCTGTTTTTT. The entire variable domain, with the rest obtained from reference TRBV15 and TRBJ2-2, is as follows: DAMVIQNPRYQVTQFGKPVTLSCSQTLNHNVMYWYQQKSSQAPKLLFHYYDKDFNNEADTPDNFQSRRPNTSFCFLDIRSPGLGDTAMYLCATSRDWSGTGELFFGEGSRLTVL.

The chain links TRBV5-6 to TRBJ2-1; 9 bases are a match to TRBD2. The CDR3 spans 14 residues. V lost 4 bases to trimming and J lost 5 bases; unmatched junction nucleotides: 4. Germline assignment: CDR1 SGHDT and CDR2 YYEEEE. CDR3 nucleotide sequence: TGTGCCAGCAGCCGCGGACTAGCGAACAATGAGCAGTTCTTC. It specifies CASSRGLANNEQFF.

This clone was recorded once. CDR3 sequence (DNA): TGTGCCAGCAGCCTCCCCGACAGGTCCACCTACGAGCAGTACTTC. It is translated as CASSLPDRSTYEQYF. The chain uses TRBV5-6 and TRBJ2-7, with a possible D match to TRBD1 (6 bases). Looked up from germline, CDR1 is SGHDT and CDR2 is YYEEEE. The V and J ends lost 4 bases and 2 bases respectively, with 16 bases between them. The CDR3 has 15 amino acids. Together with reference TRBV5-6 and TRBJ2-7, the CDR3 gives the full variable domain: DAGVTQSPTHLIKTRGQQVTLRCSPKSGHDTVSWYQQALGQGPQFIFQYYEEEERQRGNFPDRFSGHQFPNYSSELNVNALLLGDSALYLCASSLPDRSTYEQYFGPGTRLTVT.

CDR3 residues: CASSPRGQGSGVAFF. The CDR3 DNA reads as TGCGCCAGCAGCCCTAGGGGACAGGGTTCGGGAGTAGCTTTCTTT. V and J are TRBV5-1 and TRBJ1-1, with 9 bases fitting TRBD1. Germline CDR1 and CDR2: SGHRS and YFSETQ. CDR3 length: 15 amino acids. J lost 10 bases, V lost 4 bases, and 14 bases had no gene match.

This rearrangement joins TRBV6-6 to TRBJ1-5; D is unresolved. CDR3 length: 14 amino acids. Germline V CDR1 and CDR2: MNHNY, SVGAGI (reference sequence). V lost 3 bases to trimming and J lost 3 bases, with 9 bases between them. The CDR3: CASSYRENNQPQHF. The CDR3 nucleotides are TGTGCCAGCAGTTATCGAGAAAACAATCAGCCCCAGCATTTT.

This sequence joins TRBV4-2 and TRBJ1-2; no reliable D call. CDR1 and CDR2 from the germline V gene are LGHNA and YNFKEQ. This CDR3 spans 15 amino acids. V lost 0 bases and J lost 2, with 10 bases in between. This chain's CDR3 is CASSQDPRRNYGYTF. Written as DNA, the CDR3 is TGTGCCAGCAGCCAAGATCCGCGCCGAAACTATGGCTACACCTTC.

This clone showed up just once. The chain is built from TRBV9 and TRBJ2-3; 11 bases align to TRBD2. The germline gives CDR1 SGDLS, CDR2 YYNGEE. Unmatched junction bases numbered 2, after V lost 3 bases and J lost 2 bases. The CDR3 loop spans 15 amino acids. CDR3 sequence reads: CASSETSGTTDTQYF. CDR3 bases: TGTGCCAGCAGCGAGACTAGCGGGACCACAGATACGCAGTATTTT.

The gene calls are TRBV29-1 and TRBJ1-5; tentatively, D is TRBD1 (5 bases). Trimming removed 4 bases from V and 0 bases from J, with 10 bases in between. The CDR3 is 14 residues long. CDR1 is SQVTM and CDR2 is ANQGSEA in the germline V gene. The CDR3 reads CSVVRGNSNQPQHF. CDR3 sequence (DNA): TGCAGCGTTGTTAGGGGTAATAGCAATCAGCCCCAGCATTTT. Full variable domain (remainder filled in from reference TRBV29-1 and TRBJ1-5): SAVISQKPSRDICQRGTSLTIQCQVDSQVTMMFWYRQQPGQSLTLIATANQGSEATYESGFVIDKFPISRPNLTFSTLTVSNMSPEDSSIYLCSVVRGNSNQPQHFGDGTRLSIL.

The chain couples TRBV28 to TRBJ2-5, with D maybe TRBD2 (6 bases). Trimming removed 11 bases at V and 3 bases at J, with 16 bases between. Germline CDR1 MDHEN, CDR2 SYDVKM. CDR3 length equals 13 residues. This CDR3 reads CASQGGVEETQYF. In nucleotides, the CDR3 is TGTGCCTCTCAGGGCGGGGTTGAAGAGACCCAGTACTTC. Looking up the rest from reference TRBV28 and TRBJ2-5 gives the full variable domain: DVKVTQSSRYLVKRTGEKVFLECVQDMDHENMFWYRQDPGLGLRLIYFSYDVKMKEKGDIPEGYSVSREKKERFSLILESASTNQTSMYLCASQGGVEETQYFGPGTRLLVL.

The V call is TRBV7-2, the J call TRBJ2-2; TRBD2 might be the D (7 bases). The CDR3 runs 14 residues. The V end lost 6 bases, the J end lost 4 bases, and 12 bases lay between the germline ends. CDR1 is SGHTA and CDR2 is FQGNSA in the germline V gene. CDR3 in DNA: TGTGCCAGCAGGGAAGGGGGGGCCACCGGGGAGCTGTTTTTT. Translating it yields CASREGGATGELFF.

The table lists this clone with a count of one. This chain joins TRBV6-4 and TRBJ2-1, with 7 bases aligning to TRBD1. V was clipped by 0 bases and J by 7 bases; unmatched bases: 9. The CDR3 extends over 16 amino acids. Germline lookup yields CDR1 MRHNA and CDR2 SNTAGT. This CDR3 reads CASSDSWDSLSNEQFF. CDR3 nucleotide sequence: TGTGCCAGCAGTGACTCATGGGACAGTCTAAGTAATGAGCAGTTCTTC.

This clone was observed once. The V call is TRBV5-4, the J call TRBJ1-2; TRBD1 aligns across 7 bases. V dropped 0 bases and J dropped 2; count of bases not matched to a gene: 10. Germline V gene data show CDR1 as SGHNT and CDR2 as YYREEE (reference sequence). This CDR3 has 17 amino acids. The CDR3 is CASSLARDSLNNYGYTF. The CDR3 DNA is TGTGCCAGCAGCTTGGCGAGGGACAGCTTAAACAACTATGGCTACACCTTC.

This clone showed up many times. The chain combines TRBV7-8 with TRBJ1-2, with TRBD1 identical over 9 bases. CDR3 size: 13 residues. Per the germline V gene, CDR1 is SGHVS and CDR2 is FQNEAQ. J gave up 10 bases and V 5 bases, and 8 bases lay outside the gene matches. The CDR3 DNA sequence: TGTGCCAGCAGCCTAGACAGGGGGGGTTTCTACACCTTC. Translated, it gives CASSLDRGGFYTF.

This sequence joins TRBV2 and TRBJ1-5; D is perhaps TRBD1 (5 bases). This CDR3 spans 16 amino acids. Trimming removed 6 bases from V and 0 bases from J, with 15 bases in between. The germline V gene encodes CDR1 SNHLY and CDR2 FYNNEI. The CDR3 region is CASSRDRDSSNQPQHF. The CDR3 coding sequence is TGTGCCAGCAGCCGTGATAGGGACTCTAGCAATCAGCCCCAGCATTTT.

CDR3 coding DNA: TGTGCCAGTAGACCTAGCGGGTCGAATTACGAGCAGTACTTC. As protein: CASRPSGSNYEQYF. The chain links TRBV19 to TRBJ2-7; TRBD2 aligns across 8 bases. Looked up from germline, CDR1 is LNHDA and CDR2 is SQIVND (reference sequence). Trimming at V came to 6 bases and at J to 4 bases, leaving 8 bases not matched to a gene. This CDR3 has 14 amino acids.